These 29 T cell receptor beta chains share one sample of origin, sequenced in a study of cytomegalovirus exposure and HLA in healthy donors. The PCR used 60 Vbeta and 13 Jbeta primers. TCRdb keeps only in-frame clones here, not all; method: immunoSEQ multiplex PCR. The table for this sample gives 100,000 to 150,000 clones. Sequenced material: PBMCs. These receptors were taken from a man aged 30 to 45 in good health and CMV-seronegative.

The chain employs TRBV28 and TRBJ1-1, with 7 bases that match TRBD1. CDR1 and CDR2 (germline): MDHEN, SYDVKM. This CDR3 is built from 15 residues. After removal of 3 bases from V and 1 base from J, the junction contained 5 bases not matched to a gene. The CDR3 spells CASSFLRGQNTEAFF. In DNA form, the CDR3 reads TGTGCCAGCAGTTTCTTGAGGGGGCAGAACACTGAAGCTTTCTTT.

V and J are TRBV27 and TRBJ1-2; TRBD1 is a possible D gene (5 bases). V was shortened by 3 bases and J by 3 bases, with 11 bases between the two germline ends. The V gene's germline CDR1 is MNHEY and CDR2 SMNVEV (reference sequence). The length of the CDR3 is 14 residues. The CDR3 is CASSLVREDYGYTF. As DNA, the CDR3 is TGTGCCAGCAGTTTGGTCAGGGAGGACTATGGCTACACCTTC.

The V call is TRBV7-9, the J call TRBJ1-4; unclear D gene. V lost 3 bases and J 8 bases, leaving 7 bases between the germline ends. Germline CDR1 reads SEHNR; CDR2 reads FQNEAQ (reference sequence). This CDR3 has 12 residues. CDR3 sequence (DNA): TGTGCCAGCAGCTTTGGCAGAGAAAAACTGTTTTTT. This gives the protein CASSFGREKLFF.

The V call is TRBV9, the J call TRBJ1-3; D not certain. The V gene lost 0 bases and the J gene lost 4 bases, with 5 bases spanning the gap. The CDR3 loop spans 13 amino acids. Germline-derived CDR1 and CDR2 are SGDLS and YYNGEE. CDR3 sequence (DNA): TGTGCCAGCAGCGTAGTCCCGGGAAACACCATATATTTT. Amino acid sequence: CASSVVPGNTIYF.

The V call is TRBV20-1, the J call TRBJ1-1, with a tentative D call TRBD1 (5 bases). Germline CDR1 reads DFQATT; CDR2 reads SNEGSKA (reference sequence). V was shortened by 7 bases and J by 8 bases, with 11 bases between the two germline ends. The CDR3 spans 10 residues. The CDR3: CSGQGPEAFF. CDR3 coding DNA: TGCAGTGGCCAGGGCCCAGAAGCTTTCTTT.

The chain carries TRBV7-3 and TRBJ2-7; weak D call: TRBD1 (6 bases). With 8 bases removed from V and 2 bases from J, the gap between germline ends came to 13 bases. Germline V lookup: CDR1 SGHTA, CDR2 FQGTGA. The CDR3 is made up of 13 amino acids. The chain's CDR3 is CASAWGQAYEQYF. The CDR3 region has the DNA TGTGCCAGCGCCTGGGGGCAGGCCTACGAGCAGTACTTC.

J is TRBJ1-2 and V is TRBV5-5; 9 bases are a match to TRBD1. In germline, CDR1 is SGHKS, CDR2 YYEKEE (reference sequence). The J segment lost 6 bases and the V segment lost 4 bases, leaving 13 bases of the junction unmatched. The CDR3 length is 16 residues. CDR3 amino acids: CASSPTGTGYGHGYTF. CDR3 coding DNA: TGTGCCAGCAGCCCCACCGGGACAGGGTATGGCCATGGCTACACCTTC. The entire variable domain, with the rest obtained from reference TRBV5-5 and TRBJ1-2, is as follows: DAGVTQSPTHLIKTRGQQVTLRCSPISGHKSVSWYQQVLGQGPQFIFQYYEKEERGRGNFPDRFSARQFPNYSSELNVNALLLGDSALYLCASSPTGTGYGHGYTFGSGTRLTVV.

V usage is TRBV29-1 and J usage is TRBJ2-1, with D possibly matching TRBD1 (6 bases). Germline CDR1 reads SQVTM; CDR2 reads ANQGSEA. V dropped 3 bases and J dropped 12 bases, with 18 bases sitting between them. This CDR3 contains 13 residues. The DNA of the CDR3 is TGCAGCGTTGACAACAGGGACGCTCAGGGGCAGTTCTTC. Its protein product is CSVDNRDAQGQFF.

The CDR3 reads CATSREPAGANVLTF. The CDR3 region has the DNA TGTGCCACCAGCAGAGAGCCGGCTGGGGCCAACGTCCTGACTTTC. The J gene is TRBJ2-6, the V gene TRBV15; D ambiguous. This CDR3 region has 15 residues. Looked up from germline, CDR1 is LNHNV and CDR2 is YYDKDF (reference sequence). The ends were cut back, 0 bases at V and 2 bases at J, with 5 bases in the middle. Full variable domain (remainder filled in from reference TRBV15 and TRBJ2-6): DAMVIQNPRYQVTQFGKPVTLSCSQTLNHNVMYWYQQKSSQAPKLLFHYYDKDFNNEADTPDNFQSRRPNTSFCFLDIRSPGLGDTAMYLCATSREPAGANVLTFGAGSRLTVL.

The chain has TRBV6-1 and TRBJ1-1; D not certain. Per the germline V gene, CDR1 is MNHNS and CDR2 is SASEGT. The CDR3 consists of 12 residues. V was clipped by 8 bases and J by 8 bases, with 15 bases between them. The CDR3 loop reads CASGYLRAEAFF. The CDR3 bases are TGTGCCAGCGGGTATTTGAGAGCGGAAGCTTTCTTT.

The gene calls are TRBV27 and TRBJ2-3, with D perhaps TRBD1 (5 bases). The CDR3 spans 15 residues. The V and J ends lost 5 bases and 1 base respectively, with 13 bases between them. CDR1 is MNHEY, CDR2 SMNVEV, per germline (reference sequence). The CDR3 reads CASSRGQLGTDTQYF. The CDR3 nucleotides read TGTGCCAGCAGTCGAGGACAACTGGGCACAGATACGCAGTATTTT.

Details on this clone: The sample contains more than one DNA sequence encoding this CDR3. The chain has TRBV9 and TRBJ2-2; TRBD1 aligns across 7 bases. V dropped 2 bases and J dropped 7; count of bases not matched to a gene: 2. The CDR3 runs to 13 residues. Germline CDR1 SGDLS, CDR2 YYNGEE. CDR3: CASSVGTDGELFF. In DNA, the CDR3 is TGTGCCAGCAGCGTTGGGACAGACGGGGAGCTGTTTTTT.

The chain carries TRBV11-2 and TRBJ2-1, with D perhaps TRBD1 (6 bases). Per the germline V gene, CDR1 is SGHAT and CDR2 is FQNNGV. Between the trimmed V and J ends, which lost 7 bases and 5 bases, there was a span of 15 bases. The CDR3 runs to 14 residues. CDR3 protein: CASIQSTGNNEQFF. In DNA form, the CDR3 reads TGTGCCAGCATCCAGAGCACAGGGAACAATGAGCAGTTCTTC. Full variable domain (missing parts from reference TRBV11-2 and TRBJ2-1): EAGVAQSPRYKIIEKRQSVAFWCNPISGHATLYWYQQILGQGPKLLIQFQNNGVVDDSQLPKDRFSAERLKGVDSTLKIQPAKLEDSAVYLCASIQSTGNNEQFFGPGTRLTVL.

The rearrangement links TRBV19 to TRBJ2-6, with a weak D call TRBD2 (7 bases). CDR1 and CDR2 from the germline V gene are LNHDA and SQIVND (reference sequence). V was cut by 2 bases and J by 2 bases, with 16 bases left in between. The CDR3 runs to 18 residues. The chain's CDR3 is CASSILSWGGTGANVLTF. The CDR3 bases are TGTGCCAGTAGTATACTCTCTTGGGGGGGCACTGGGGCCAACGTCCTGACTTTC.

The chain combines TRBV6-9 with TRBJ1-6; unclear D gene. V lost 10 bases to trimming and J lost 10 bases, with 8 bases between them. The V gene's germline CDR1 is MNHGY and CDR2 SVAAGI. The CDR3 sequence is 10 residues long. The CDR3 sequence: CATPKSPLHF. The CDR3 region has the DNA TGTGCCACACCTAAGTCACCCCTCCACTTT.

The rearrangement joins TRBV4-2 to TRBJ1-4; maybe TRBD1 (5 bases). Trimming took 5 bases from V and 8 from J, leaving 18 bases between them. The CDR3 has 15 amino acids. CDR1 is LGHNA and CDR2 is YNFKEQ in the germline V gene. The CDR3 nucleotides read TGTGCCAGCAGCTTGGAGCCCAGGGCGGAGGAAAAACTGTTTTTT. This encodes CASSLEPRAEEKLFF.

The CDR3 spells CASSVGAGGGYEQYF. The DNA of the CDR3 is TGTGCCAGCAGCGTAGGGGCGGGAGGTGGTTACGAGCAGTACTTC. This sequence joins TRBV9 and TRBJ2-7; the match to TRBD2 covers 8 bases. This CDR3 region has 15 residues. The germline gives CDR1 SGDLS, CDR2 YYNGEE. V trimming: 0 bases; J trimming: 4 bases; junction bases outside the gene matches: 6.

The CDR3 protein is CAWSPQGADTQYF. CDR3 nucleotides: TGTGCCTGGAGCCCACAGGGGGCAGATACGCAGTATTTT. The rearrangement joins TRBV30 to TRBJ2-3; TRBD1 aligns across 8 bases. V was clipped by 3 bases and J by 4 bases; unmatched bases: 3. The CDR3 is 13 amino acids. Germline V gives CDR1 GTSNPN, CDR2 SVGIG (reference sequence).

The chain uses TRBV28 and TRBJ2-7; 15 bases fit TRBD2. Germline V CDR1 and CDR2: MDHEN, SYDVKM. After removal of 6 bases from V and 3 bases from J, the junction contained 6 bases not matched to a gene. CDR3 size: 16 residues. The CDR3 spells CASRGLAGGTFYEQYF. The CDR3 DNA reads TGTGCCAGCAGGGGACTAGCGGGAGGTACCTTCTACGAGCAGTACTTC.

V is TRBV6-5 and J is TRBJ2-5, with TRBD1 matching 7 bases. Judging by the DNA end, TRBJ2-7 fits better; the J call may be wrong. Germline V gene data show CDR1 as MNHEY and CDR2 as SVGAGI. CDR3 length: 15 amino acids. The CDR3 DNA reads TGTGCCAGCAGTTACCTACAGGGGAAAGCCTACGAGCAGTACTTC. Translated: CASSYLQGKAYEQYF.

The chain couples TRBV10-3 to TRBJ2-1; TRBD1 matches 9 bases. The CDR3 runs to 14 residues. V gave up 6 bases and J gave up 6 bases; unmatched junction bases: 6. Germline CDR1 is ENHRY and CDR2 is SYGVKD. The CDR3: CAISAGTGFNEQFF. The CDR3 DNA sequence: TGTGCCATCAGCGCCGGGACAGGGTTCAATGAGCAGTTCTTC.

The chain uses TRBV19 and TRBJ1-5; D is possibly TRBD1 (5 bases). The CDR3 is 16 amino acids. Germline V gene lookup returns CDR1 LNHDA and CDR2 SQIVND (reference sequence). The germline V and J ends were trimmed by 7 bases and 10 bases, with 26 bases remaining between them. The DNA of the CDR3 is TGTGCCAGTACCCCCCAAAGCGGTTCCCTGGGGGGACCCCAGCATTTT. Amino acid sequence: CASTPQSGSLGGPQHF.

The rearrangement links TRBV5-1 to TRBJ2-5; 11 bases agree with TRBD2. The J call is in doubt because the DNA end fits TRBJ2-7 better. The CDR3 spans 18 residues. Germline CDR1 and CDR2: SGHRS and YFSETQ. The CDR3 sequence is CASSLSPGLAVLRNEQYF. DNA for the CDR3: TGCGCCAGCAGCTTATCTCCGGGACTAGCGGTCCTCCGGAACGAGCAGTACTTC.

The rearrangement uses TRBV7-6 and TRBJ1-1; TRBD1 matches 7 bases. Trimming cost V 1 base and J 6 bases; bases outside gene matches: 8. Per the germline V gene, CDR1 is SGHVS and CDR2 is FNYEAQ. This CDR3 contains 15 residues. The chain's CDR3 is CASSLGGGGLAEAFF. CDR3 DNA: TGTGCCAGCAGCTTAGGAGGAGGGGGCCTCGCTGAAGCTTTCTTT.

V is TRBV11-2 and J is TRBJ1-2; the match to TRBD1 covers 7 bases. V lost 6 bases and J lost 6; bases outside the gene matches: 10. The CDR3 contains 14 residues. From germline, CDR1 is SGHAT and CDR2 FQNNGV. DNA for the CDR3: TGTGCCAGCAGACGGGGAGAGGGGGCGGATGGCTACACCTTC. Its protein is CASRRGEGADGYTF.

The chain carries TRBV28 and TRBJ1-5, with D uncertain. Looked up from germline, CDR1 is MDHEN and CDR2 is SYDVKM. The V and J ends lost 6 bases and 6 bases respectively, with 9 bases between them. CDR3 length: 12 residues. CDR3 nucleotides: TGTGCCAGCAGCCCCGGTGGTCAGCCCCAGCATTTT. Its protein product is CASSPGGQPQHF.

The J gene is TRBJ1-3, the V gene TRBV28; TRBD1 is a possible D gene (5 bases). V dropped 8 bases and J dropped 2 bases, with 16 bases sitting between them. The CDR3 loop spans 15 amino acids. Germline CDR1 is MDHEN and CDR2 is SYDVKM. CDR3 sequence reads: CASLGGGATGNTIYF. In nucleotides, the CDR3 is TGTGCCAGCCTCGGGGGAGGGGCCACTGGAAACACCATATATTTT.

The chain carries TRBV27 and TRBJ2-7, with TRBD1 identical over 9 bases. The CDR3 totals 16 residues. V lost 2 bases to trimming and J lost 6 bases; unmatched junction nucleotides: 11. Germline V lookup: CDR1 MNHEY, CDR2 SMNVEV (reference sequence). The CDR3 reads CASSLISNTGGTEQYF. The CDR3 DNA follows: TGTGCCAGCAGTTTAATATCCAACACAGGGGGCACCGAGCAGTACTTC.

The chain uses TRBV19 and TRBJ1-2; D might be TRBD1 (6 bases). Trimming removed 2 bases from V and 6 bases from J, with 19 bases in between. This CDR3 spans 16 amino acids. Germline CDR1 and CDR2: LNHDA and SQIVND (reference sequence). CDR3 amino acids: CASSIHPSGGANGYTF. As DNA, the CDR3 is TGTGCCAGTAGTATACATCCCTCGGGGGGCGCGAATGGCTACACCTTC.